What follows are 8 T cell receptor beta chains derived from one specimen sequenced in a study of blood T cell repertoires in COVID-19. Assay: immunoSEQ multiplex PCR; the TCRdb copy retains only in-frame clones and omits some. The sample has about 45,000 clones, about 85% seen once; the top ten hold 25% to 35%. Sequencing was performed on peripheral blood. These receptors all come from a woman older than 75 with acute or convalescent COVID-19.

This clone was recorded only once. The V call is TRBV12-3 or TRBV12-4, the J call TRBJ1-5, with D uncertain. This CDR3 is built from 12 residues. Trimming pared 3 bases from V and 6 bases from J, leaving 6 bases between. DNA for the CDR3: TGTGCCAGCAGTTTTCGTTCTCAGCCCCAGCATTTT. This translates into CASSFRSQPQHF.

The genes are TRBV28 and TRBJ2-7; no firm D call. The germline V and J ends were trimmed by 2 bases and 2 bases, with 10 bases remaining between them. From germline, CDR1 is MDHEN and CDR2 SYDVKM. This CDR3 has 14 amino acids. CDR3 in amino acids: CASSLMTLTYEQYF. The CDR3 DNA reads TGTGCCAGCAGTTTAATGACTCTGACCTACGAGCAGTACTTC.

The chain recombines TRBV18 with TRBJ1-2; D is unresolved. CDR1 is KGHSH and CDR2 is LQKENI in the germline V gene. Trimming removed 2 bases from V and 3 bases from J, with 10 bases in between. The length of the CDR3 is 14 residues. CDR3 sequence (DNA): TGTGCCAGCTCACCAGGGAGGACGGACTATGGCTACACCTTC. This translates into CASSPGRTDYGYTF.

The rearrangement links TRBV28 to TRBJ2-1, with 11 positions matching TRBD2. The CDR3 has 14 amino acids. With 6 bases clipped from V and 7 bases from J, the junction kept 5 bases outside the gene matches. Germline CDR1 is MDHEN and CDR2 is SYDVKM. Here the CDR3 reads CASRLAGGGNEQFF. The CDR3 DNA reads TGTGCCAGCAGGCTAGCGGGAGGAGGTAATGAGCAGTTCTTC.

The chain joins TRBV7-9 to TRBJ2-3; 10 positions agree with TRBD2. The J segment lost 1 base and the V segment lost 5 bases, leaving 12 bases of the junction unmatched. CDR1 is SEHNR, CDR2 FQNEAQ, per germline (reference sequence). The CDR3 consists of 18 residues. This CDR3 is CASSLHLTSGLRTDTQYF. CDR3 bases: TGTGCCAGCAGCCTACACCTGACTAGCGGGCTCCGCACAGATACGCAGTATTTT.

V gene TRBV4-1 combines with J gene TRBJ2-2, with D hard to call. CDR1 is MGHRA, CDR2 YSYEKL, per germline. V was clipped by 2 bases and J by 1 base, with 11 bases between them. There are 16 residues in the CDR3. The CDR3 coding sequence is TGCGCCAGCAGCCAAAGTCCAGGAATGAACACCGGGGAGCTGTTTTTT. It specifies CASSQSPGMNTGELFF.

As for this clone: The junction does not match germline at one end; this may be a read error. V and J are TRBV6-6 and TRBJ1-2; D unclear. The CDR3 sequence is 12 residues long. The germline CDR1 and CDR2 sequences are MNHNY and SVGAGI (reference sequence). The CDR3 spells CATSGPRGGYTF. In nucleotides, the CDR3 is TGTGCCACCAGTGGCCCAAGAGGCGGCTACACCTTC.

This chain connects TRBV6-1 to TRBJ1-2; TRBD1 aligns across 9 bases. J was trimmed by 2 bases and V by 1 base; bases with no gene match: 8. The V gene's germline CDR1 is MNHNS and CDR2 SASEGT. This CDR3 comprises 17 residues. The CDR3 loop is CASSEETAGTGNYGYTF. The DNA for the CDR3 is TGTGCCAGCAGTGAAGAAACCGCCGGGACAGGGAACTATGGCTACACCTTC.